The sequence of this TCR beta chain was determined in a study of blood T cell repertoires in COVID-19 (TCRdb year 2020). About the investigation overall: The collaborator samples originated in the United States, Italy and Spain and spanned the acute and convalescent phases of COVID-19. The dataset comprised deeply sampled blood TCRbeta repertoires from subjects exposed to, actively infected with, or recovered from COVID-19. A freely available public database, intended as a resource for researchers studying the immune response to SARS-CoV-2, is where the repertoires were released. The material from the prospective study consisted of cDNA or gDNA derived from T cells, B-cell-depleted T cells, or PBMCs. Samples were obtained from the ongoing ImmuneRACE study (first 160 participants) and from about 1,300 subjects provided by 6 global collaborators. Where HLA class I and class II types were available, the types were taken from metadata supplied by the sample provider, not from assay-based typing. The sample metadata nearly always contained a de-identified subject ID, COVID-19 status, age in years and sex.

Another Seattle source contributed samples from volunteer blood donors who had recovered from COVID-19. Collaborating institutions collected whole blood in K2EDTA tubes following their own protocols. For TCRbeta analysis, collaborators shipped samples in one of three forms: frozen whole blood, isolated PBMCs, or DNA extracted from either of those sample types. Overall study results and their limits: Clinical and demographic metadata were provided uncurated, with the amount varying by source and participant.

TCRbeta CDR3 regions were amplified from genomic DNA by means of the immunoSEQ Assay, a bias-controlled multiplex PCR. As for the authors' bioinformatics: Nucleated cell counts per sample were estimated from amplification of reference gene primers within the assay. To quantify the absolute abundance of each unique TCRbeta CDR3 rearrangement, sequence reads were collapsed and filtered. For each sample, productive Simpson clonality was calculated as the square root of Simpson's diversity index across productive rearrangements. What TCRdb holds here is the immuneACCESS table cut down to in-frame rearrangements. Part of the clones is not present; checked against another copy, under half of the missing clones reflect an unresolved V gene, and the others are unexplained. The DNA was the basis for D and trimming; V, J and clone size are from that table. This sample has some 250,000 clones in its table, and approximately 90% of those were observed once. The ten largest clonotypes hold approximately 7.9% of the sample.

As for this clone: Its antigen is currently not known. Base qualities are missing; no much larger clone stands one base away.

From its cysteine to its valine, the CDR3 spans 15 amino acids. Of all the DNA, just the CDR3 is kept, 45 bases in frame from base 1. V is cut back by 7 bases and J by 7 bases, with 17 bases in the junction unmatched. The germline V gene yields SGHDT for CDR1 and YYEEEE for CDR2. The sample consisted of peripheral blood. This TCR was recovered from a man aged 60 to 75 who had recovered from COVID-19. The chain is made from TRBV5-6 and TRBJ2-7, with 7 bases in between that match TRBD2. The CDR3 protein is CASRASSGEGWEQYV. The nucleotide sequence is given as TGTGCCAGCCGAGCAAGTTCCGGGGAGGGGTGGGAGCAGTACGTC.